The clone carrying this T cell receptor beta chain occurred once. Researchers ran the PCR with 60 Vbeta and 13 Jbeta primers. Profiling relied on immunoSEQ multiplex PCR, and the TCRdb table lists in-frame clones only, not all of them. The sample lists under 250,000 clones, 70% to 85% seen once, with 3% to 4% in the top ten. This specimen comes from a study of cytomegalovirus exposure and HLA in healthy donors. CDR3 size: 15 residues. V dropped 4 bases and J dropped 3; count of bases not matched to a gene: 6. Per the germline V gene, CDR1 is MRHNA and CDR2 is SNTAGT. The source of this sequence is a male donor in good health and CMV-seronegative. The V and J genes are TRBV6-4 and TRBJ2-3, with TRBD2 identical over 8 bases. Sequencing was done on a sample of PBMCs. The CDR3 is CASSGGAGVTDTQYF. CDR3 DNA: TGTGCCAGCAGTGGAGGAGCGGGAGTGACAGATACGCAGTATTTT.